The rows below give T cell receptor beta chains drawn from one sample of a study of blood T cell repertoires in COVID-19. Libraries were prepared by immunoSEQ multiplex PCR; TCRdb keeps only in-frame clonotypes and omits some of them. Of 170,000 or so clones listed, approximately 87% were seen once; the top ten hold 5% to 8.5%. The specimen sequenced was PBMCs or T cells enriched from blood (not recorded which). The receptors stem from a woman aged 50 to 60 who had recovered from COVID-19. CDR3s include the opening cysteine and the closing phenylalanine or tryptophan. Fields, in order: J gene, D gene, V gene, clone size, CDR3 DNA, CDR3 protein. A D gene is named only where the DNA matches it firmly. Clone sizes are given selectively: once, few, many, or a class where the clone is expanded.

J gene: TRBJ1-2; D gene: .; V gene: TRBV7-2; clone size: .; CDR3 DNA: TGTGCCAGCAGCTTAGGCTACGGGTCGGGCTACACCTTC; CDR3 protein: CASSLGYGSGYTF
J gene: TRBJ2-1; D gene: TRBD2; V gene: TRBV7-2; clone size: .; CDR3 DNA: TGTGCCAGCAGCTTAGCTAGCGGGGGGGCCCATGAGCAGTTCTTC; CDR3 protein: CASSLASGGAHEQFF
J gene: TRBJ2-7; D gene: .; V gene: TRBV29-1; clone size: .; CDR3 DNA: TGCAGCGTCCTATCTTCCCCAGAGCGTCTAGACTACGAGCAGTACTTC; CDR3 protein: CSVLSSPERLDYEQYF
J gene: TRBJ2-3; D gene: .; V gene: TRBV2; clone size: once; CDR3 DNA: TGTGCCAGCAGTGAAGCGCCGCAGCTGTTAGGAGCAGATACGCAGTATTTT; CDR3 protein: CASSEAPQLLGADTQYF
J gene: TRBJ1-1; D gene: .; V gene: TRBV12-3/TRBV12-4; clone size: .; CDR3 DNA: TGTGCCAGCAGTTTATTTACAGGTACTGAAGCTTTCTTT; CDR3 protein: CASSLFTGTEAFF
J gene: TRBJ1-5; D gene: TRBD1; V gene: TRBV2; clone size: .; CDR3 DNA: TGTGCCAGCAGAGGACAGGGGGCCCGACCCCAGCATTTT; CDR3 protein: CASRGQGARPQHF
J gene: TRBJ2-7; D gene: TRBD1; V gene: TRBV7-9; clone size: .; CDR3 DNA: TGTGCCAGCAGCTTTCCCGGGACAGGGACCGAGCAGTACTTC; CDR3 protein: CASSFPGTGTEQYF
J gene: TRBJ1-2; D gene: TRBD1; V gene: TRBV4-3; clone size: .; CDR3 DNA: TGCGCCAGCAGCCAAGAGTGGAACAGGGGCAACTATGGCTACACCTTC; CDR3 protein: CASSQEWNRGNYGYTF
J gene: TRBJ1-2; D gene: TRBD1; V gene: TRBV6-5; clone size: .; CDR3 DNA: TGTGCCAGCAGTTACTCCGGGACAGGGGGCGACTATGGCTACACCTTC; CDR3 protein: CASSYSGTGGDYGYTF
J gene: TRBJ2-2; D gene: TRBD1; V gene: TRBV18; clone size: .; CDR3 DNA: TGTGCCAGCGCCGCCAGACAGGGAAACACCGGGGAGCTGTTTTTT; CDR3 protein: CASAARQGNTGELFF
J gene: TRBJ1-5; D gene: .; V gene: TRBV19; clone size: .; CDR3 DNA: TGTGCCAGTAGTGTAAGCGGACTCCGGAACAATCAGCCCCAGCATTTT; CDR3 protein: CASSVSGLRNNQPQHF
J gene: TRBJ1-2; D gene: .; V gene: TRBV6-5; clone size: .; CDR3 DNA: TGTGCCAGTCGTGGGGGGGGACAACTGTATGGCTACACCTTC; CDR3 protein: CASRGGGQLYGYTF
J gene: TRBJ2-4; D gene: TRBD2; V gene: TRBV6-5; clone size: .; CDR3 DNA: TGTGCCAGTCAACCCCCGGGGGGGGTACGAAACATTCAGTACTTC; CDR3 protein: CASQPPGGVRNIQYF
J gene: TRBJ1-5; D gene: .; V gene: TRBV4-1; clone size: .; CDR3 DNA: TGCGCCAGCAGCCAAGATGGCGGGAATAGCAATCAGCCCCAGCATTTT; CDR3 protein: CASSQDGGNSNQPQHF
J gene: TRBJ1-6; D gene: TRBD1; V gene: TRBV19; clone size: .; CDR3 DNA: TGTGCCAGTAGAAAGGACAGGTGGAATTCACCCCTCCACTTT; CDR3 protein: CASRKDRWNSPLHF
J gene: TRBJ2-7; D gene: .; V gene: TRBV27; clone size: .; CDR3 DNA: TGTGCCAGCAGTCCTCCACGGCAGACAAGAGACCTTTGGGAGCAGTACTTC; CDR3 protein: CASSPPRQTRDLWEQYF
J gene: TRBJ2-4; D gene: .; V gene: TRBV5-1; clone size: .; CDR3 DNA: TGCGCCAGCAACCCCGGGTTCGGTTTAGCCAAAAACATTCAGTACTTC; CDR3 protein: CASNPGFGLAKNIQYF
J gene: TRBJ1-5; D gene: .; V gene: TRBV18; clone size: .; CDR3 DNA: TGTGCCAGCTCACCACCTTCTGGAGTGGGTCAGCCCCAGCATTTT; CDR3 protein: CASSPPSGVGQPQHF
J gene: TRBJ2-7; D gene: TRBD2; V gene: TRBV6-5; clone size: .; CDR3 DNA: TGTGCCAGCAGGCCTTTGAGCGGGGTCCACGAGCAGTACTTC; CDR3 protein: CASRPLSGVHEQYF
J gene: TRBJ2-3; D gene: .; V gene: TRBV19; clone size: .; CDR3 DNA: TGTGCCACCTTTGGGGGGGCGGCAACAGATACGCAGTATTTT; CDR3 protein: CATFGGAATDTQYF
J gene: TRBJ1-6; D gene: .; V gene: TRBV19; clone size: .; CDR3 DNA: TGTGCCAGTGGACCCCGGGGATCCCTCCCGGGTTCACCCCTCCACTTT; CDR3 protein: CASGPRGSLPGSPLHF
J gene: TRBJ2-5; D gene: .; V gene: TRBV5-1; clone size: .; CDR3 DNA: TGCGCCAGCAGCTTGGATCTTCTCAGCCAAGAGACCCAGTACTTC; CDR3 protein: CASSLDLLSQETQYF
J gene: TRBJ1-4; D gene: .; V gene: TRBV6-5; clone size: .; CDR3 DNA: TGTGCCAGCAGTTCACTGACAATCGGCCTTAATGAAAAACTGTTTTTT; CDR3 protein: CASSSLTIGLNEKLFF
J gene: TRBJ1-5; D gene: .; V gene: TRBV7-2; clone size: .; CDR3 DNA: TGTGCCAGCAGCTTAAGGGGATTCGATCAGCCCCAGCATTTT; CDR3 protein: CASSLRGFDQPQHF
J gene: TRBJ2-5; D gene: .; V gene: TRBV19; clone size: .; CDR3 DNA: TGTGCCAGTAGTATACCAGGGCTCCAAGAGACCCAGTACTTC; CDR3 protein: CASSIPGLQETQYF
J gene: TRBJ2-4; D gene: .; V gene: TRBV18; clone size: .; CDR3 DNA: TGTGCCAGCTCACCAGGGCAGGGGAACATTCAGTACTTC; CDR3 protein: CASSPGQGNIQYF
J gene: TRBJ2-2; D gene: .; V gene: TRBV14; clone size: .; CDR3 DNA: TGTGCCAGCAGCCAAGTGTACGGGACCGGGGAGCTGTTTTTT; CDR3 protein: CASSQVYGTGELFF
J gene: TRBJ1-2; D gene: .; V gene: TRBV7-2; clone size: .; CDR3 DNA: TGTGCCAGCAGCTTAGCGGCGGAAAACTATGGCTACACCTTC; CDR3 protein: CASSLAAENYGYTF
J gene: TRBJ2-1; D gene: .; V gene: TRBV21-1; clone size: .; CDR3 DNA: TGTGCCAGCAGCAAAGACGGGATATTGCAGACCAATGAGCAGTTCTTC; CDR3 protein: CASSKDGILQTNEQFF
J gene: TRBJ1-5; D gene: .; V gene: TRBV19; clone size: .; CDR3 DNA: TGTGCCAGTAGTCCGGATAAATTGGGGCATCAGCCCCAGCATTTT; CDR3 protein: CASSPDKLGHQPQHF
J gene: TRBJ2-7; D gene: TRBD2; V gene: TRBV5-1; clone size: .; CDR3 DNA: TGCGCCAGCAGCGCAGCGGGGGACGCCTACGAGCAGTACTTC; CDR3 protein: CASSAAGDAYEQYF
J gene: TRBJ1-2; D gene: TRBD1; V gene: TRBV12-3/TRBV12-4; clone size: .; CDR3 DNA: TGTGCCAGCAGTTACAGGGGGCGGGTTGGCTACACCTTC; CDR3 protein: CASSYRGRVGYTF
J gene: TRBJ2-1; D gene: .; V gene: TRBV18; clone size: .; CDR3 DNA: TGTGCCAGCTCAACAGGGTTTCATGAGCAGTTCTTC; CDR3 protein: CASSTGFHEQFF
J gene: TRBJ1-2; D gene: .; V gene: TRBV2; clone size: .; CDR3 DNA: TGTGCCAGCAGTGTCCGGCAGGATTTAGGCTACACCTTC; CDR3 protein: CASSVRQDLGYTF
J gene: TRBJ2-2; D gene: .; V gene: TRBV2; clone size: few; CDR3 DNA: TGTGCCAGTGGGAGGAGGGGCCTGGGGGAGCTGTTTTTT; CDR3 protein: CASGRRGLGELFF
J gene: TRBJ1-1; D gene: TRBD1; V gene: TRBV5-6; clone size: .; CDR3 DNA: TGTGCCAGCAGGTGGACAGGGGTTGGAACTGAAGCTTTCTTT; CDR3 protein: CASRWTGVGTEAFF
J gene: TRBJ1-1; D gene: .; V gene: TRBV18; clone size: .; CDR3 DNA: TGTGCCAGCTCACTTGGGGAGATCTGGAACACTGAAGCTTTCTTT; CDR3 protein: CASSLGEIWNTEAFF
J gene: TRBJ2-3; D gene: TRBD1; V gene: TRBV19; clone size: .; CDR3 DNA: TGTGCCAGTAGTCCTAGGGGGCACACAGATACGCAGTATTTT; CDR3 protein: CASSPRGHTDTQYF
J gene: TRBJ2-2; D gene: .; V gene: TRBV4-1; clone size: .; CDR3 DNA: TGCGCCAGCAGCCAAGGGGGGGGCAACACCGGGGAGCTGTTTTTT; CDR3 protein: CASSQGGGNTGELFF
J gene: TRBJ2-3; D gene: TRBD1; V gene: TRBV2; clone size: .; CDR3 DNA: TGTGCCAGCAGCGCTTACCGGGACAGTATCACAGATACGCAGTATTTT; CDR3 protein: CASSAYRDSITDTQYF
J gene: TRBJ1-5; D gene: TRBD1; V gene: TRBV7-6; clone size: .; CDR3 DNA: TGTGCCAGCAGCTTAGAACAGGGGTTCAGCAATCAGCCCCAGCATTTT; CDR3 protein: CASSLEQGFSNQPQHF
J gene: TRBJ1-2; D gene: .; V gene: TRBV3-1/TRBV3-2; clone size: .; CDR3 DNA: TGTGCCAGCAGCAACTCCAGGGGTGGCTATGGCTACACCTTC; CDR3 protein: CASSNSRGGYGYTF
J gene: TRBJ1-2; D gene: .; V gene: TRBV11-2; clone size: .; CDR3 DNA: TGTGCCAGCAGCTTAGATCCAGTTAACTATGGCTACACCTTC; CDR3 protein: CASSLDPVNYGYTF
J gene: TRBJ2-7; D gene: .; V gene: TRBV12-5; clone size: .; CDR3 DNA: TGTGCTAGTGGTTTGGCCTCGCTCTATCAATACGAGCAGTACTTC; CDR3 protein: CASGLASLYQYEQYF
J gene: TRBJ1-5; D gene: .; V gene: TRBV7-2; clone size: .; CDR3 DNA: TGTGCCAGCAGAGCAGGGCCAAGCAATCAGCCCCAGCATTTT; CDR3 protein: CASRAGPSNQPQHF
J gene: TRBJ1-2; D gene: .; V gene: TRBV24-1; clone size: .; CDR3 DNA: TGTGCCACCAGTGATTTGCTAACAGGGAGAGGCTACACCTTC; CDR3 protein: CATSDLLTGRGYTF
J gene: TRBJ2-1; D gene: .; V gene: TRBV19; clone size: .; CDR3 DNA: TGTGCCAGTAGTCGGGGCTCCTACAATGAGCAGTTCTTC; CDR3 protein: CASSRGSYNEQFF
J gene: TRBJ2-3; D gene: TRBD2; V gene: TRBV18; clone size: .; CDR3 DNA: TGTGCCAGCTCGTCGAGTAGCGGGGGACGCACAGATACGCAGTATTTT; CDR3 protein: CASSSSSGGRTDTQYF
J gene: TRBJ2-6; D gene: .; V gene: TRBV11-1; clone size: .; CDR3 DNA: TGTGCCAGCAGCCCCCGTGAGGCTGGGGCCAACGTCCTGACTTTC; CDR3 protein: CASSPREAGANVLTF
J gene: TRBJ2-7; D gene: .; V gene: TRBV6-2/TRBV6-3; clone size: .; CDR3 DNA: TGTGCCAGCAGCCGCGGCGGGACGGCCTACGAGCAGTACTTC; CDR3 protein: CASSRGGTAYEQYF
J gene: TRBJ2-2; D gene: .; V gene: TRBV27; clone size: .; CDR3 DNA: TGTGCCAGCAGTCTGGGGGCCACCGGGGAGCTGTTTTTT; CDR3 protein: CASSLGATGELFF
J gene: TRBJ2-1; D gene: TRBD2; V gene: TRBV5-1; clone size: .; CDR3 DNA: TGCGCCAGCAGCTTGGCCGGTACTAGCGGGGCATCCTACAATGAGCAGTTCTTC; CDR3 protein: CASSLAGTSGASYNEQFF
J gene: TRBJ1-6; D gene: .; V gene: TRBV29-1; clone size: .; CDR3 DNA: TGCAGCGTTGGCAGCTCCTATAATTCACCCCTCCACTTT; CDR3 protein: CSVGSSYNSPLHF
J gene: TRBJ2-3; D gene: .; V gene: TRBV5-6; clone size: .; CDR3 DNA: TGTGCCAGCAGCTTGCCCCGGGTCCTTGTCACAGATACGCAGTATTTT; CDR3 protein: CASSLPRVLVTDTQYF
J gene: TRBJ1-2; D gene: .; V gene: TRBV7-9; clone size: .; CDR3 DNA: TGTGCCAGCAGCTTAGGTGGGGGGAGGGATGGCTACACCTTC; CDR3 protein: CASSLGGGRDGYTF
J gene: TRBJ2-1; D gene: .; V gene: TRBV7-9; clone size: .; CDR3 DNA: TGTGCCAGCAGCTTAATAGGGGGACGGTCCTACAATGAGCAGTTCTTC; CDR3 protein: CASSLIGGRSYNEQFF
J gene: TRBJ1-5; D gene: TRBD1; V gene: TRBV5-4; clone size: .; CDR3 DNA: TGTGCCAGCAGCCCGGACAGGGGATATCAGCCCCAGCATTTT; CDR3 protein: CASSPDRGYQPQHF
J gene: TRBJ2-1; D gene: TRBD1; V gene: TRBV7-2; clone size: .; CDR3 DNA: TGTGCCAGCAGCAAACCTTCAGGGGGCTATGAGCAGTTCTTC; CDR3 protein: CASSKPSGGYEQFF
J gene: TRBJ2-4; D gene: .; V gene: TRBV11-1; clone size: .; CDR3 DNA: TGTGCCAGCAGCTTAGGTGAGGGGGACATTCAGTACTTC; CDR3 protein: CASSLGEGDIQYF
J gene: TRBJ2-6; D gene: .; V gene: TRBV5-1; clone size: few; CDR3 DNA: TGCGCCAGCAGCTTGGCCCCGTGGGGCTCGGTATCTGGGGCCAACGTCCTGACTTTC; CDR3 protein: CASSLAPWGSVSGANVLTF